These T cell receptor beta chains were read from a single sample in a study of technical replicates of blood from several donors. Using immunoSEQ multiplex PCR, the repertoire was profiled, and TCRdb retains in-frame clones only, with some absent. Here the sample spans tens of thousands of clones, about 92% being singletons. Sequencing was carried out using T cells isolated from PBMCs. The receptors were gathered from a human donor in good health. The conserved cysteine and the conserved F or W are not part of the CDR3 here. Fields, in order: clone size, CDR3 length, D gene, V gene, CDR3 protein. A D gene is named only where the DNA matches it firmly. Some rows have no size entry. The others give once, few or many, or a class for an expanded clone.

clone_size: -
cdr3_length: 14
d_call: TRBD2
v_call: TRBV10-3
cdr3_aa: AISESRLAGEETQY

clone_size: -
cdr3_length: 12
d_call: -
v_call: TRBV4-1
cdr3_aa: ASSRPVREWEQY

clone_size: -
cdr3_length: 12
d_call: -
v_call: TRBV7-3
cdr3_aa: ASSNVAGDGELF

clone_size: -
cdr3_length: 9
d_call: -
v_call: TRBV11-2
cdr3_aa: ASVITGELF

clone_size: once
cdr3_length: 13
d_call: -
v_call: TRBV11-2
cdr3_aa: ASSLYRGITDTQY

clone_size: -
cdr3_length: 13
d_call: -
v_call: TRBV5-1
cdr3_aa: ASSSEGGVAYEQY

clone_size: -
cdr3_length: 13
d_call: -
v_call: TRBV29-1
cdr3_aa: SVEVKGTKNTEAF

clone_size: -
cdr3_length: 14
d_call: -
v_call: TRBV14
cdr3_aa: ASSPTAGGFGEKLF

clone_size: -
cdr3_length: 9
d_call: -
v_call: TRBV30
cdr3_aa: AWETGREQY

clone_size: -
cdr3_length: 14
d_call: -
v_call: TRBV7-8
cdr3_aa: ASSPPLVEFSYEQY

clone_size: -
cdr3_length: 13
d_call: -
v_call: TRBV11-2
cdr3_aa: ASSLANSYQETQY

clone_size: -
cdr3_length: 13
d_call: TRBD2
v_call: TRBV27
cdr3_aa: ASSSLAGVINEQF

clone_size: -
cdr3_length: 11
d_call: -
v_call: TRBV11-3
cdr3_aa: ASSTTVTGELF

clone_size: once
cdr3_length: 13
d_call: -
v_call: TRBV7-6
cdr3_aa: ASSLAETGTYEQY

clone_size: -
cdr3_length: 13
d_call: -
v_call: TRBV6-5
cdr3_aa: ASSGTSPTFNEQF

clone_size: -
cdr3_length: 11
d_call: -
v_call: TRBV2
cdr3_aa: ASSEPLRDEQF

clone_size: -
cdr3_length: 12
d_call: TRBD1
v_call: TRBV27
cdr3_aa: ASSQGQGNTEAF

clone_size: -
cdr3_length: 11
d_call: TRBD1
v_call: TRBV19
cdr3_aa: ASSMTGGQPQH

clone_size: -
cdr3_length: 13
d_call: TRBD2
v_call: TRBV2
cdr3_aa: ASSGTSGTYNEQF

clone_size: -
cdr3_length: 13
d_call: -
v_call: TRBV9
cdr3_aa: ASSVGVGSTDTQY

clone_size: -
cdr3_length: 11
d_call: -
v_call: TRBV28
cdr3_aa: ASSFPVTGELF

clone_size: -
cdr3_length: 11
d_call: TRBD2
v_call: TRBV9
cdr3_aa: ASSVEGRGEQF